A selection of T cell receptor beta chains follows, all from one sample in a study of CD8+ T cells in alopecia areata. Libraries were prepared by immunoSEQ multiplex PCR; TCRdb keeps only in-frame clonotypes and omits some of them. Of some 80,000 clones in the sample, approximately 72% were seen once. The input for sequencing was CD8+ T cells sorted from blood, taken at week 24, from a patient treated with tofacitinib. Receptors were obtained from a human donor with alopecia areata. The CDR3 runs from the conserved cysteine through the conserved F or W. The D gene is left open where the match is weak. Size tells how often a clone was seen (once, few, many) or the class of an expanded clone, and some rows leave it out.

d_call	j_call	v_call	clone_size	cdr3_aa	cdr3_nt
.	TRBJ2-3	TRBV5-1	.	CASSFGPGTTATDTQYF	TGCGCCAGCAGCTTCGGACCTGGTACTACAGCCACAGATACGCAGTATTTT
.	TRBJ1-1	TRBV4-1	.	CASSRGAEAFF	TGCGCCAGCAGCCGAGGGGCGGAAGCTTTCTTT
TRBD1	TRBJ1-1	TRBV4-1	.	CASSQEGGFQTGGWAEAFF	TGCGCCAGCAGCCAAGAAGGAGGATTCCAGACAGGGGGGTGGGCTGAAGCTTTCTTT
TRBD1	TRBJ1-2	TRBV4-1	.	CASSQELGGADYGYTF	TGCGCCAGCAGCCAAGAATTAGGGGGCGCCGACTATGGCTACACCTTC
.	TRBJ1-2	TRBV5-6	.	CASSMDLGDGYTF	TGTGCCAGCAGCATGGACCTAGGGGATGGCTACACCTTC
TRBD1	TRBJ2-5	TRBV6-5	few	CASQRTTGTQETQYF	TGTGCCAGCCAGCGCACGACAGGGACCCAAGAGACCCAGTACTTC
.	TRBJ2-3	TRBV19	few	CASSIKGGTDTQYF	TGTGCCAGTAGTATAAAAGGGGGCACAGATACGCAGTATTTT
TRBD1	TRBJ2-7	TRBV27	few	CASTDRGRLEQYF	TGTGCCAGCACGGACAGGGGGCGCCTTGAGCAGTACTTC
.	TRBJ2-6	TRBV7-9	large	CASSLDGMSSGANVLTF	TGTGCCAGCAGCTTAGATGGGATGAGCTCTGGGGCCAACGTCCTGACTTTC
.	TRBJ1-2	TRBV27	once	CASSLWQGFLEGYTF	TGTGCCAGCAGTTTATGGCAGGGCTTCCTAGAAGGCTACACCTTC
TRBD2	TRBJ2-7	TRBV7-9	.	CASSTWTSGTYEQYF	TGTGCCAGCAGCACGTGGACTAGCGGAACCTACGAGCAGTACTTC
TRBD2	TRBJ2-2	TRBV6-4	.	CASSTGTSGRATNTGELFF	TGTGCCAGCAGTACAGGGACTAGCGGGAGGGCCACGAACACCGGGGAGCTGTTTTTT
.	TRBJ2-1	TRBV4-1	.	CASSQAPYINEQFF	TGCGCCAGCAGCCAAGCCCCCTATATCAATGAGCAGTTCTTC
TRBD1	TRBJ2-3	TRBV27	.	CASRQGLSTDTQYF	TGTGCCAGCCGACAGGGGCTTAGCACAGATACGCAGTATTTT
.	TRBJ1-2	TRBV29-1	few	CSVAVGGGYTF	TGCAGCGTTGCAGTGGGTGGCGGCTACACCTTC
TRBD2	TRBJ2-5	TRBV7-9	once	CASSRELAGYQETQYF	TGTGCCAGCAGTCGAGAACTAGCGGGGTACCAAGAGACCCAGTACTTC
.	TRBJ1-2	TRBV29-1	once	CSVLSRGVYGYTF	TGCAGCGTTCTATCCCGGGGTGTCTATGGCTACACCTTC
.	TRBJ1-2	TRBV29-1	.	CSVEDPGGPSYGYTF	TGCAGCGTTGAAGACCCCGGGGGCCCCAGCTATGGCTACACCTTC
.	TRBJ1-5	TRBV2	.	CASSEIFGINQPQHF	TGTGCCAGCAGTGAAATATTTGGGATTAATCAGCCCCAGCATTTT
TRBD1	TRBJ2-7	TRBV4-1	.	CASSQGDSGTGVYEQYF	TGCGCCAGCAGCCAAGGTGACTCCGGGACAGGGGTCTACGAGCAGTACTTC
TRBD2	TRBJ2-3	TRBV30	.	CAWWTGTSGADTQYF	TGTGCCTGGTGGACCGGGACTAGCGGGGCAGATACGCAGTATTTT
.	TRBJ1-2	TRBV29-1	.	CSVGSAGDDYGYTF	TGCAGCGTTGGGTCTGCGGGGGACGACTATGGCTACACCTTC
TRBD2	TRBJ2-5	TRBV7-7	.	CAIELAGQETQYF	TGTGCCATCGAACTAGCGGGACAAGAGACCCAGTACTTC
.	TRBJ1-2	TRBV7-9	.	CASSQSPANLYGYTF	TGTGCCAGCAGCCAGTCCCCAGCGAATCTCTATGGCTACACCTTC
.	TRBJ1-1	TRBV11-2	few	CASSSRRANTEAFF	TGTGCCAGCAGCTCCCGACGGGCGAACACTGAAGCTTTCTTT
.	TRBJ2-5	TRBV4-1	.	CASSQGEKGLGETQYF	TGCGCCAGCAGCCAGGGAGAAAAGGGTTTGGGAGAGACCCAGTACTTC
.	TRBJ1-5	TRBV4-1	.	CASSFQGGGQPQHF	TGCGCCAGCAGCTTCCAGGGAGGGGGTCAGCCCCAGCATTTT
.	TRBJ2-7	TRBV27	.	CASSAGITYEQYF	TGTGCCAGCAGTGCCGGGATAACCTACGAGCAGTACTTC
TRBD1	TRBJ2-7	TRBV9	.	CASSASGQGHEQYF	TGTGCCAGCAGCGCGTCGGGACAGGGGCACGAGCAGTACTTC
.	TRBJ2-7	TRBV7-3	.	CATYLDPAVGYEQYF	TGTGCCACCTATCTCGACCCCGCGGTTGGCTACGAGCAGTACTTC
.	TRBJ1-2	TRBV19	few	CASSIESAPTYGYTF	TGTGCCAGTAGTATCGAGTCAGCACCCACCTATGGCTACACCTTC
TRBD1	TRBJ1-1	TRBV4-1	.	CASSQDEGQYTEAFF	TGCGCCAGCAGCCAAGATGAGGGACAGTACACTGAAGCTTTCTTT
.	TRBJ1-5	TRBV6-4	few	CASSEWERRKNSNQPQHF	TGTGCCAGCAGTGAGTGGGAGAGGAGGAAAAATAGCAATCAGCCCCAGCATTTT